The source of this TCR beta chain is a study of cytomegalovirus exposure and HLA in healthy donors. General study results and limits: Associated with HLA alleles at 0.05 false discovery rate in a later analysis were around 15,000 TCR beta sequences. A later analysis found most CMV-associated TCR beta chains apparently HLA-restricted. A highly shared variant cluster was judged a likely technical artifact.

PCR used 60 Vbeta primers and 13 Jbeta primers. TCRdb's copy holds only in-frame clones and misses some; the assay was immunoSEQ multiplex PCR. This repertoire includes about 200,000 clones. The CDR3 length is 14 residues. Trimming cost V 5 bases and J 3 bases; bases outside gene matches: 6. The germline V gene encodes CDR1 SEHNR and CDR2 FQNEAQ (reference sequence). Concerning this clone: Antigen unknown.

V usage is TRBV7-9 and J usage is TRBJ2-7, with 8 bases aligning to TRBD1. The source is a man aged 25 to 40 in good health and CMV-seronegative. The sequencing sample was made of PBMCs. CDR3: CASSPTGTGYEQYF. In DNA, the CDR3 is TGTGCCAGCAGCCCAACTGGGACAGGCTACGAGCAGTACTTC.